This TCR beta chain was profiled in a study of CD8+ T cells in alopecia areata. Study findings and constraints: Clarity of TCR sharing across patients fell short of that in mice, possibly HLA-related. For lesional scalp, especially alopecia totalis/universalis, clonality was higher than in normal scalp.

The sorting of PBMCs gave CD4+ and CD8+ T cells. Points on this clone: Its antigen is as yet unknown.

Germline V gene data show CDR1 as MNHEY and CDR2 as SMNVEV (reference sequence). The junction had 5 bases not matched to a gene; V was cut back by 5 bases and J by 1 base. This CDR3 contains 15 residues. Extracted from the samples, RNA was reverse transcribed into cDNA to serve as the sequencing template. The data were produced by immunoSEQ multiplex PCR, yet TCRdb's version contains in-frame clones alone and is incomplete. The sample has approximately 99,000 clones, roughly 59% seen once. Material for sequencing was CD8+ T cells sorted from blood. This rearrangement joins TRBV27 to TRBJ1-2, with 9 bases identical to TRBD1. The clonotype comes from a human donor in good health. DNA for the CDR3: TGTGCCAGCAGTAGACAGGGGGATTTTAACTATGGCTACACCTTC. Residues: CASSRQGDFNYGYTF.